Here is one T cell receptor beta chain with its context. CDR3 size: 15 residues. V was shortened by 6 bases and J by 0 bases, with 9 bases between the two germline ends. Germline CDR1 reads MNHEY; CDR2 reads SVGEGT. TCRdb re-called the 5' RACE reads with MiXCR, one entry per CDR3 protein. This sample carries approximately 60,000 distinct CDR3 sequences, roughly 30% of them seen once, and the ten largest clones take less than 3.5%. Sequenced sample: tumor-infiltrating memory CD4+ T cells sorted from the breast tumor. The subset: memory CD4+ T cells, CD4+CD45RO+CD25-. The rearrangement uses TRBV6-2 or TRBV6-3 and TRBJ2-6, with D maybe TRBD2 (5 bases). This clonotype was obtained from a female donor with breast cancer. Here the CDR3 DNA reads TGTGCCAGCAGGCACGACTACTCTGGGGCCAACGTCCTGACTTTC. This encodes CASRHDYSGANVLTF.